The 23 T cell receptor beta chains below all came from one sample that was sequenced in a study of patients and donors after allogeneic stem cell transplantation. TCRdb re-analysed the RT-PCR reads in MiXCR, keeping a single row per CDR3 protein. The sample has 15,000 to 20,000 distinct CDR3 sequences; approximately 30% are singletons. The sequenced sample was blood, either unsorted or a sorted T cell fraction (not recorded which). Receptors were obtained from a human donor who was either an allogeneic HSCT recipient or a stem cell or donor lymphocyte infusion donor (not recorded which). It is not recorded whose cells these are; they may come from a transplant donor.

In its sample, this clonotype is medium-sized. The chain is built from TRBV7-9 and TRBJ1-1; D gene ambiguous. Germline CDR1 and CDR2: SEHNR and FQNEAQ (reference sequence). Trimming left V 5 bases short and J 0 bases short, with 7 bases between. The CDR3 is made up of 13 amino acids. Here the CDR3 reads CASSGRMNTEAFF. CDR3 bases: TGTGCCAGCAGCGGTCGAATGAACACTGAAGCTTTCTTT.

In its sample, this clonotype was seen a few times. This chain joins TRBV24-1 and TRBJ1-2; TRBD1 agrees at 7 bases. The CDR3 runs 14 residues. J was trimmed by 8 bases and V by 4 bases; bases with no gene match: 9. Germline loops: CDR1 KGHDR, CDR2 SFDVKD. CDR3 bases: TGTGCCACCAGTGACCCCTGGACAGGAAGAGGCTACACCTTC. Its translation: CATSDPWTGRGYTF.

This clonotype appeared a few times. CDR3 in DNA: TGTGCCAGCAGCTATGCAGGGCGATCACCCCTCCACTTT. This sequence encodes CASSYAGRSPLHF. The rearrangement links TRBV5-6 to TRBJ1-6, with D maybe TRBD1 (5 bases). The CDR3 loop spans 13 amino acids. The V and J ends lost 3 bases and 10 bases respectively, with 11 bases between them. Germline V gene lookup returns CDR1 SGHDT and CDR2 YYEEEE.

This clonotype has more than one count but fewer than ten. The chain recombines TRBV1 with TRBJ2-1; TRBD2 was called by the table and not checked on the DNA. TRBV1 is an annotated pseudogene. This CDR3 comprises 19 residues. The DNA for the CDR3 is TGCACCAGCAGCCTCGGGCTAGCGGGGGGGCAGAGTCGCGTTAATGAGCAGTTCTTC. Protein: CTSSLGLAGGQSRVNEQFF.

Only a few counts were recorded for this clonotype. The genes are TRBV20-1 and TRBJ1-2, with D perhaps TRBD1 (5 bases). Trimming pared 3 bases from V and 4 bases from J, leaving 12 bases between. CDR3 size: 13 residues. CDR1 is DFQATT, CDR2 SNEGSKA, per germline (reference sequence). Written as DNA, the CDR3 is TGCAGTGCTAGTGCGGGGGTGGCCTATGGCTACACCTTC. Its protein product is CSASAGVAYGYTF.

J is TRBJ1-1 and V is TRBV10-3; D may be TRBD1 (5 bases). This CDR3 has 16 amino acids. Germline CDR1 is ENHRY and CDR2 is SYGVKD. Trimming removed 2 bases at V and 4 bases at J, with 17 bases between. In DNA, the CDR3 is TGTGCCATCAGTGAGAGGGGCGGACCAGGTCTCACTGAAGCTTTCTTT. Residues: CAISERGGPGLTEAFF.

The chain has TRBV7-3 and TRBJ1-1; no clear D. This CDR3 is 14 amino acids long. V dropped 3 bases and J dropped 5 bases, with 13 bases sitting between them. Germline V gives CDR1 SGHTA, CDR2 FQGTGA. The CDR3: CASSFGVMPTEAFF. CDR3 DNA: TGTGCCAGCAGCTTTGGGGTCATGCCGACTGAAGCTTTCTTT.

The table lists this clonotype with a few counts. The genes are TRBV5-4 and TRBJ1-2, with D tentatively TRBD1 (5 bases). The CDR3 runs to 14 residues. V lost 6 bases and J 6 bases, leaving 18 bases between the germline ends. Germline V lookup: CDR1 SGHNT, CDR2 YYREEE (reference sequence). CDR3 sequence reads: CASTTRYRRDGYTF. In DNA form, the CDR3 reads TGTGCCAGCACCACCCGGTACAGGCGGGATGGCTACACCTTC.

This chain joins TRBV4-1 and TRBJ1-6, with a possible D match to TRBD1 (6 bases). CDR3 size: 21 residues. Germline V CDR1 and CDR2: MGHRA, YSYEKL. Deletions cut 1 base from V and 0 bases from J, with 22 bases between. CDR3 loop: CASSQVFTGRWAYSYNSPLHF. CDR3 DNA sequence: TGCGCCAGCAGCCAAGTCTTTACAGGGAGGTGGGCTTACTCCTATAATTCACCCCTCCACTTT.

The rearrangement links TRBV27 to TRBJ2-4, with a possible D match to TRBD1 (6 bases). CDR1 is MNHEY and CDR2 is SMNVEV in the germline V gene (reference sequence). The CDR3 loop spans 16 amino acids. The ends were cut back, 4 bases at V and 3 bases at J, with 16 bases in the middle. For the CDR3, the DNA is TGTGCCAGCAGTTCTAGAATGGGGGCGGGCAAAAACATTCAGTACTTC. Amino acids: CASSSRMGAGKNIQYF.

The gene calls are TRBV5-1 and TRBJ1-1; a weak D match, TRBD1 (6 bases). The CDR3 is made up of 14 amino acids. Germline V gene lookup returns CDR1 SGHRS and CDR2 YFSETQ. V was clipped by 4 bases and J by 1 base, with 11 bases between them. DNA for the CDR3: TGCGCCAGCAGCCGGAGGGACACGAACACTGAAGCTTTCTTT. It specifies CASSRRDTNTEAFF.

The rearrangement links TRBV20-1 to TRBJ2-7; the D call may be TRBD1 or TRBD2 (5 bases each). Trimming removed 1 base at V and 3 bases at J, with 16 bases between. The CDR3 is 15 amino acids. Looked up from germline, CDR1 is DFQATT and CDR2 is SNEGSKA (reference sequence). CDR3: CSARGDVGGGYEQYF. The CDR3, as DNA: TGCAGTGCTAGAGGGGACGTGGGCGGAGGCTACGAGCAGTACTTC.

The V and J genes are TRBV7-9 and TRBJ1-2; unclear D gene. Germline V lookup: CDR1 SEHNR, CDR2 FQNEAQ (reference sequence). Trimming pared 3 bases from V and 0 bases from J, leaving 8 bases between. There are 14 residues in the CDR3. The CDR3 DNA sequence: TGTGCCAGCAGCTTCTTGGACTCTAACTATGGCTACACCTTC. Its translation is CASSFLDSNYGYTF.

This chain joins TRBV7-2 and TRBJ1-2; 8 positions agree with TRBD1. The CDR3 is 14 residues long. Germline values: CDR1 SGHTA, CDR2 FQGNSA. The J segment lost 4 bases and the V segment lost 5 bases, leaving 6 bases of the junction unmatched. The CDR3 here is CASSPGTGLYGYTF. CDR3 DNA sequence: TGTGCCAGCAGCCCCGGGACAGGCCTCTATGGCTACACCTTC.

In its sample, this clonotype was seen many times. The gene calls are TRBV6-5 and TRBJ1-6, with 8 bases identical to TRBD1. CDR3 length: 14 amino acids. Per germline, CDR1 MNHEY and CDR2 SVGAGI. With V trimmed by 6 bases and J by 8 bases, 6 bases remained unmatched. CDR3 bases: TGTGCCAGCAGCCCGGGACAGGATTATTCACCCCTCCACTTT. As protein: CASSPGQDYSPLHF.

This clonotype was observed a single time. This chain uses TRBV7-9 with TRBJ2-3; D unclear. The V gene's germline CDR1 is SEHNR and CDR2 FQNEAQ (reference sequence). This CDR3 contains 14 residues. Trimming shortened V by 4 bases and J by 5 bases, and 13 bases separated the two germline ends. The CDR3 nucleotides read TGTGCCAGCAGCTACCGGTCGCCCGGAGATACGCAGTATTTT. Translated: CASSYRSPGDTQYF.

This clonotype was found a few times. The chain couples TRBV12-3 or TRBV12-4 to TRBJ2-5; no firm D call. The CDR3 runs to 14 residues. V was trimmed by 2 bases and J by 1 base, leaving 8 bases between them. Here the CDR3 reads CASSLIAFQETQYF. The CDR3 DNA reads TGTGCCAGCAGTTTAATCGCTTTCCAAGAGACCCAGTACTTC.

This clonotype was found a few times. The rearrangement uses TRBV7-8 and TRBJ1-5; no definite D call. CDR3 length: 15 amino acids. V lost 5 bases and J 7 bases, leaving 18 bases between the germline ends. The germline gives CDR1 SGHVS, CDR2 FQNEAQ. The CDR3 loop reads CASSQNSPAGQPQHF. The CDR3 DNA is TGTGCCAGCAGCCAAAATTCCCCCGCGGGCCAGCCCCAGCATTTT.

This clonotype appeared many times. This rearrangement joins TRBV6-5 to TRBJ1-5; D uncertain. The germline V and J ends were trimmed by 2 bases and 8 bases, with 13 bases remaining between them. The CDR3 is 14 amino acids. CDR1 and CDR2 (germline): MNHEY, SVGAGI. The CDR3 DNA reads TGTGCCAGCAGTTACGCAGCTATGGCGGAGCCCCAGCATTTT. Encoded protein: CASSYAAMAEPQHF.

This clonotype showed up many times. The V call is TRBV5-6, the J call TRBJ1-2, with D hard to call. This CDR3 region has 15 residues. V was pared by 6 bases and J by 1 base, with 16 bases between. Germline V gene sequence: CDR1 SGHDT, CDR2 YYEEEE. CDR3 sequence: CASTLNEGYNYGYTF. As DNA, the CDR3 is TGTGCCAGCACCCTTAACGAGGGTTATAACTATGGCTACACCTTC.

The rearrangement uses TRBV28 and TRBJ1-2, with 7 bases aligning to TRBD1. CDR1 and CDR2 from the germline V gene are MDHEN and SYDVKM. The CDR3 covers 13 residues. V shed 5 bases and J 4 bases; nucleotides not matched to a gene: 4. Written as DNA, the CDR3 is TGTGCCAGCAGTCGGACAGGCTCCTATGGCTACACCTTC. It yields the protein CASSRTGSYGYTF.

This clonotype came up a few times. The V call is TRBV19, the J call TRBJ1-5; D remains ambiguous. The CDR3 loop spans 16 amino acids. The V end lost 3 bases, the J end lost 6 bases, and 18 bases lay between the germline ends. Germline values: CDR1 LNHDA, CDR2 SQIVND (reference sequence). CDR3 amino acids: CASSIEERRAGQPQHF. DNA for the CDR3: TGTGCCAGTAGTATCGAGGAAAGGCGGGCAGGTCAGCCCCAGCATTTT.

CDR3 bases: TGTGCCAGCAGTGAAGAGGGAGTGGTGGGCAATCAGCCCCAGCATTTT. This sequence encodes CASSEEGVVGNQPQHF. The rearrangement links TRBV25-1 to TRBJ1-5, with unresolved D. From germline, CDR1 is MGHDK and CDR2 SYGVNS. The CDR3 extends over 16 amino acids. V was pared by 2 bases and J by 2 bases, with 13 bases between.